This T cell receptor (beta chain) was obtained from a study of T-cell reconstitution after alpha-beta-depleted transplantation in children. The TCRbeta library was prepared with unique molecular identifiers. TCRdb fed the PCR reads into MiXCR, producing one record per CDR3 protein. This table has 600,000 to 700,000 distinct CDR3 sequences, approximately 17% appearing once. From germline, CDR1 is MGHRA and CDR2 YSYEKL. The CDR3 extends over 15 amino acids. The V and J ends lost 1 base and 4 bases respectively, with 11 bases between them. Many counts were recorded for this clonotype. Sequences were derived from PBMCs from the stem cell graft donor, sampled from the stem cell graft. This TCR derives from a human donor who donated a stem cell graft to a child with acute myeloid leukemia. The chain is built from TRBV4-1 and TRBJ2-1, with a weak D call TRBD1 (6 bases). CDR3 sequence reads: CASSQGTVTYNEQFF. DNA for the CDR3: TGCGCCAGCAGCCAAGGGACAGTGACTTACAATGAGCAGTTCTTC.